The present T cell receptor beta chain was sequenced within a study of blood T cells in healthy people across ages. This clonotype was recorded a few times. This CDR3 region has 14 residues. CDR1 is KGHDR and CDR2 is SFDVKD in the germline V gene. V shed 2 bases and J shed 8 bases, with 14 bases lying between them. The authors ran a second PCR of about 6 to 11 cycles using a sample-barcoded 5' primer and a J-beta primer mix. All cDNA molecules were each tagged by a template-switch adaptor with 12 random nucleotides. TCRdb re-analysed the 5' RACE reads in MiXCR, keeping a single row per CDR3 protein. The table lists 1.5 million to 2 million distinct CDR3 sequences, about 49% of them singletons. Isolation yielded PBMCs, at least 6 million per sample, in every case.

This TCR was sampled from a woman aged 40 to 50 in good health. The chain combines TRBV24-1 with TRBJ1-2; the D gene is possibly TRBD1 (5 bases). The sequencing sample was made of blood. The CDR3 loop reads CATSDSGRGLGYTF. The CDR3 DNA reads as TGTGCCACCAGTGATTCGGGGCGAGGGTTGGGCTACACCTTC.